This TCR beta chain was captured by sequencing in a study of OX40 agonist ivuxolimab in advanced cancers. Study-wide background: Patients were dosed with the agonistic anti-OX40 (CD134) antibody ivuxolimab. Regarding the study as a whole: The CD4+ and CD8+ T cells in the blood had expanded clonally by week 6 at 0.1 to 3.0 mg/kg. No determination was made of the antigen specificity of the expanded peripheral T cells.

A word on this clone: The antigen is unknown.

V was pared by 3 bases and J by 0 bases, with 6 bases between. The CDR3 length is 13 residues. CDR1 and CDR2 from the germline V gene are MDHEN and SYDVKM. Autoimmune disease history or systemic immunosuppression disqualified patients. Profiling relied on immunoSEQ multiplex PCR, and the TCRdb table lists in-frame clones only, not all of them. The sample includes some 9,300 clones, roughly 63% of them seen just once. Sequences were derived from CD4+ or CD8+ T cells sorted from blood, sampled in a trial of the OX40 agonist ivuxolimab. The TCR originated in an adult with an advanced solid tumor such as melanoma, head and neck, liver or kidney cancer. The chain joins TRBV28 to TRBJ2-7; D unresolved. The CDR3 region has the DNA TGTGCCAGCAGTTTTCGGAGCTCCTACGAGCAGTACTTC. Its translation is CASSFRSSYEQYF. The full variable domain, completed using reference TRBV28 and TRBJ2-7, is DVKVTQSSRYLVKRTGEKVFLECVQDMDHENMFWYRQDPGLGLRLIYFSYDVKMKEKGDIPEGYSVSREKKERFSLILESASTNQTSMYLCASSFRSSYEQYFGPGTRLTVT.